This T cell receptor beta chain was obtained from a study of Ad26.COV2.S vaccination and SARS-CoV-2 variants. Overall study: Trial arm assignment for the donor was COV1001 Ad26.COV2.S. The study, taken as a whole, reports: While placebo recipients had lower spike-specific TCR breadth, vaccine recipients had more.

The protocol was immunoSEQ multiplex PCR, while the TCRdb copy is restricted to in-frame clones and leaves out a portion. The sample carries under 500,000 clones, 92% recorded once. Germline lookup yields CDR1 SGHTS and CDR2 YDEGEE. Trimming took 4 bases from V and 2 from J, leaving 3 bases between them. This CDR3 is built from 11 residues. This clone has a single count. No antigen is known for it. As for treatment: some 20 received Ad26.COV2.S at low or high dose, single or two shots; 5 received placebo; per-sample allocation not given. On day 63 after the first injection, vaccine and placebo recipients gave samples. Vaccine was an Ad26 vector expressing Wuhan-strain SARS-CoV-2 spike.

The receptor was isolated from a person between 18 and 65 years old who received the Ad26.COV2.S COVID-19 vaccine or a placebo. This sequence joins TRBV5-8 and TRBJ1-2, with D uncertain. The specimen was peripheral blood, collected in a trial of Ad26.COV2.S vaccine versus placebo. Here the CDR3 reads CASSLNYGYTF. CDR3 in DNA: TGTGCCAGCAGCCTAAACTATGGCTACACCTTC.